This entry is about one T cell receptor beta chain. The data derive from a study of blood T cell repertoires in COVID-19. Study summary: Both acute and convalescent COVID-19 samples were obtained from the United States, Italy and Spain. Sources were T cells, B-cell-depleted T cells, or PBMCs; the material itself was cDNA or gDNA.

Authors' processing steps: It was from reference gene primer amplification that nucleated cell counts were estimated. Produced via immunoSEQ multiplex PCR; TCRdb's table is partial and in-frame only. From that table come the V and J calls and clone size; the DNA was used to work out D and trimming. The repertoire holds approximately 240,000 clones, with 82% as singletons. Source material: peripheral blood. This receptor was identified in an elderly woman with active or convalescent COVID-19.

CDR3: CASSSYSGANVLTF. CDR3 nucleotide sequence: TGTGCCAGCAGCTCTTACTCTGGGGCCAACGTCCTGACTTTC. The genes are TRBV7-9 and TRBJ2-6; no firm D call. V lost 4 bases, J lost 0 bases, and 4 bases lay in between. This CDR3 is 14 amino acids long. CDR1 is SEHNR, CDR2 FQNEAQ, per germline (reference sequence).